The 26 T cell receptor beta chains reported below all come from one sample, sequenced in a study of vaccination and CD4 T cells after COVID-19. Cultured CD4+ T cell DNA underwent sequencing with the Oncomine TCR Beta short-read assay. MiXCR, applied by TCRdb to the PCR reads, yields one record per CDR3 protein. The profile shows about 10,000 distinct CDR3 sequences, over 25% of them singletons. Their target antigens are unknown. Indicated treatment: roughly ten-day PBMC culture with coronavirus spike peptide pools or control peptides (ViraFEST assay). Sample: CD4+ T cells from blood, cultured in vitro, taken after SARS-CoV-2 vaccination. These TCRs come from a human donor who had recovered from COVID-19.

The chain has TRBV20-1 and TRBJ2-5; D unclear. The CDR3 extends over 14 amino acids. CDR1 is DFQATT and CDR2 is SNEGSKA in the germline V gene (reference sequence). Trimming removed 5 bases at V and 0 bases at J, with 13 bases between. The chain's CDR3 is CSAPLRTYQETQYF. The CDR3 coding sequence is TGCAGTGCTCCCCTTCGAACTTACCAAGAGACCCAGTACTTC.

The chain links TRBV19 to TRBJ1-2; D gene unclear. Germline CDR1 and CDR2: LNHDA and SQIVND (reference sequence). The ends were cut back, 6 bases at V and 6 bases at J, with 14 bases in the middle. The CDR3 loop spans 13 amino acids. This chain's CDR3 is CASRMQVKDGYTF. The CDR3 coding sequence is TGTGCCAGTAGGATGCAGGTCAAGGATGGCTACACCTTC.

The chain is built from TRBV6-2 or TRBV6-3 and TRBJ1-5; D not resolved. This CDR3 spans 15 amino acids. Trimming removed 8 bases from V and 7 bases from J, with 21 bases in between. The V gene's germline CDR1 is MNHEY and CDR2 SVGEGT. CDR3 DNA sequence: TGTGCCAGCCGGCCGGGAAGAAACATGGGACAGCCCCAGCATTTT. This codes for CASRPGRNMGQPQHF.

The genes are TRBV20-1 and TRBJ2-1; TRBD2 matches 7 bases. The ends lost 6 bases at V and 0 bases at J; junction bases unmatched: 11. Germline lookup yields CDR1 DFQATT and CDR2 SNEGSKA (reference sequence). The CDR3 has 16 amino acids. The CDR3: CSAPRASGSSYNEQFF. DNA for the CDR3: TGCAGTGCCCCGAGGGCTAGCGGCAGCTCCTACAATGAGCAGTTCTTC.

This chain uses TRBV20-1 with TRBJ2-2; TRBD1 aligns across 8 bases. With V trimmed by 2 bases and J by 7 bases, 12 bases remained unmatched. The CDR3 is made up of 16 amino acids. CDR1 DFQATT and CDR2 SNEGSKA come from the germline V gene (reference sequence). The CDR3 protein is CSARILGQGAGGELFF. DNA for the CDR3: TGCAGTGCTAGAATTTTAGGGCAGGGGGCCGGCGGGGAGCTGTTTTTT.

This chain joins TRBV27 and TRBJ2-3; TRBD1 matches at 10 bases. The V segment lost 4 bases and the J segment 3 bases; nucleotides outside the gene matches: 4. CDR1 and CDR2 (germline): MNHEY, SMNVEV (reference sequence). The CDR3 is 15 residues long. This chain's CDR3 is CASSSGTGVTDTQYF. The CDR3 DNA sequence: TGTGCCAGCAGTTCCGGGACAGGGGTGACAGATACGCAGTATTTT.

This clonotype was picked up a small number of times. The chain is built from TRBV2 and TRBJ2-5; unclear D gene. Germline V CDR1 and CDR2: SNHLY, FYNNEI. The V and J ends lost 6 bases and 11 bases respectively, with 13 bases between them. This CDR3 has 11 amino acids. The CDR3 protein is CASSPLSVQYF. CDR3 sequence (DNA): TGTGCCAGCAGCCCCCTGTCGGTACAGTACTTC.

The J gene is TRBJ1-4, the V gene TRBV28, with a weak D call TRBD1 (6 bases). CDR3 size: 15 residues. CDR1 is MDHEN, CDR2 SYDVKM, per germline. The V end was cut by 4 bases, the J end by 7 bases, with 16 bases between. CDR3: CASSYRDTRIEKLFF. CDR3 in DNA: TGTGCCAGCAGTTACCGGGACACGAGAATTGAAAAACTGTTTTTT. Full variable domain (missing parts from reference TRBV28 and TRBJ1-4): DVKVTQSSRYLVKRTGEKVFLECVQDMDHENMFWYRQDPGLGLRLIYFSYDVKMKEKGDIPEGYSVSREKKERFSLILESASTNQTSMYLCASSYRDTRIEKLFFGSGTQLSVL.

By share of the sample, this clonotype is medium-sized. V is TRBV2 and J is TRBJ1-5, with D possibly being TRBD1 (6 bases). The CDR3 is made up of 15 amino acids. With 3 bases removed from V and 2 bases from J, the gap between germline ends came to 11 bases. Germline V lookup: CDR1 SNHLY, CDR2 FYNNEI. The CDR3 is CASSDQGIGNQPQHF. For the CDR3, the DNA is TGTGCCAGCAGTGATCAGGGGATCGGCAATCAGCCCCAGCATTTT.

The chain uses TRBV6-4 and TRBJ1-1; TRBD1 aligns across 7 bases. The V gene's germline CDR1 is MRHNA and CDR2 SNTAGT. Unmatched junction bases numbered 8, after V lost 3 bases and J lost 7 bases. The CDR3 contains 14 residues. DNA of the CDR3: TGTGCCAGCAGTGAGACAGGGAGATTCGGTGAAGCTTTCTTT. This sequence encodes CASSETGRFGEAFF.

The chain carries TRBV28 and TRBJ1-1; D unresolved. CDR1 and CDR2 from the germline V gene are MDHEN and SYDVKM. V lost 6 bases and J 3 bases, leaving 20 bases between the germline ends. The CDR3 covers 16 residues. The CDR3 is CASSSPRAPKDTEAFF. The CDR3 DNA sequence: TGTGCCAGCAGCTCCCCACGGGCACCAAAAGACACTGAAGCTTTCTTT.

The sample holds a few counts of this clonotype. The chain carries TRBV19 and TRBJ2-3; the match to TRBD2 covers 8 bases. CDR1 LNHDA and CDR2 SQIVND come from the germline V gene (reference sequence). Trimming removed 5 bases from V and 4 bases from J; junction bases left unmatched: 11. This CDR3 comprises 16 residues. In nucleotides, the CDR3 is TGTGCCAGTAGTGCTCTTGGGTCGGGAGGGGCAGATACGCAGTATTTT. It translates to CASSALGSGGADTQYF.

The count of this clonotype is one. V and J are TRBV7-2 and TRBJ1-4; the D is unclear. Trimming removed 2 bases from V and 6 bases from J, with 16 bases in between. The CDR3 is 16 residues long. The germline gives CDR1 SGHTA, CDR2 FQGNSA. The CDR3 loop is CASSLMGRIADEKLFF. The CDR3 region has the DNA TGTGCCAGCAGCTTAATGGGCAGGATTGCTGATGAAAAACTGTTTTTT. Based on the CDR3 plus reference TRBV7-2 and TRBJ1-4, the full variable domain is GAGVSQSPSNKVTEKGKDVELRCDPISGHTALYWYRQSLGQGLEFLIYFQGNSAPDKSGLPSDRFSAERTGGSVSTLTIQRTQQEDSAVYLCASSLMGRIADEKLFFGSGTQLSVL.

V gene TRBV24-1 combines with J gene TRBJ2-5, with 7 bases matching TRBD1. The CDR3 loop spans 17 amino acids. Losses at the gene ends were 1 base for V and 0 bases for J; bases not matched to a gene: 7. The germline V gene has CDR1 KGHDR and CDR2 SFDVKD. CDR3 residues: CATSDFRTGSYQETQYF. The CDR3, as DNA: TGTGCCACCAGTGATTTCAGGACAGGTTCGTACCAAGAGACCCAGTACTTC.

The chain is built from TRBV30 and TRBJ1-2, with D unclear. The CDR3 contains 12 residues. CDR1 is GTSNPN, CDR2 SVGIG, per germline (reference sequence). Trimming removed 6 bases from V and 3 bases from J, with 11 bases in between. The CDR3: CACGSLHYGYTF. The CDR3 bases are TGTGCCTGTGGGTCCCTCCACTATGGCTACACCTTC.

The genes are TRBV7-2 and TRBJ2-5; the D gene is possibly TRBD2 (7 bases). V lost 1 base and J 4 bases, leaving 13 bases between the germline ends. This CDR3 comprises 15 residues. The V gene's germline CDR1 is SGHTA and CDR2 FQGNSA. CDR3 in amino acids: CASSLVGGAVETQYF. The CDR3 bases are TGTGCCAGCAGCTTAGTTGGGGGGGCAGTAGAGACCCAGTACTTC. The full variable domain, completed using reference TRBV7-2 and TRBJ2-5, is GAGVSQSPSNKVTEKGKDVELRCDPISGHTALYWYRQSLGQGLEFLIYFQGNSAPDKSGLPSDRFSAERTGGSVSTLTIQRTQQEDSAVYLCASSLVGGAVETQYFGPGTRLLVL.

This clonotype was picked up a small number of times. The chain has TRBV6-5 and TRBJ2-7, with no clear D. There are 16 residues in the CDR3. V dropped 0 bases and J dropped 1 base, with 13 bases sitting between them. CDR1 MNHEY and CDR2 SVGAGI come from the germline V gene. CDR3 sequence (DNA): TGTGCCAGCAGTTACTCGAGTAACCCTCAATCCTACGAGCAGTACTTC. It is translated as CASSYSSNPQSYEQYF.

The chain combines TRBV29-1 with TRBJ1-1; the D is unclear. The CDR3 runs 12 residues. V lost 3 bases and J 4 bases, leaving 9 bases between the germline ends. CDR1 SQVTM and CDR2 ANQGSEA come from the germline V gene. The CDR3 nucleotides are TGCAGCGTTGATACGGGGTTCACTGAAGCTTTCTTT. Translated: CSVDTGFTEAFF.

This clonotype was detected only a few times. V is TRBV27 and J is TRBJ2-7, with D perhaps TRBD1 or TRBD2 (5 bases each). Germline V gene sequence: CDR1 MNHEY, CDR2 SMNVEV (reference sequence). The CDR3 is made up of 15 amino acids. V lost 3 bases and J lost 6, with 18 bases in between. CDR3 region: CASSLASGVRGEQYF. Here the CDR3 DNA reads TGTGCCAGCAGTTTGGCCAGCGGAGTTAGGGGCGAGCAGTACTTC.

The V gene is TRBV29-1, the J gene TRBJ2-7, with D perhaps matching TRBD1 (5 bases). V dropped 5 bases and J dropped 5 bases, with 13 bases sitting between them. CDR1 is SQVTM, CDR2 ANQGSEA, per germline. This CDR3 has 12 residues. CDR3 in amino acids: CSVSRVGDEQYF. Written as DNA, the CDR3 is TGCAGCGTTAGCAGGGTCGGCGACGAGCAGTACTTC.

This clonotype has more than one count but fewer than ten. This CDR3 is CASSRNRGTGTGELFF. DNA for the CDR3: TGTGCCAGCTCCCGGAATCGAGGCACGGGCACCGGGGAGCTGTTTTTT. The chain is built from TRBV7-2 and TRBJ2-2; D is ambiguous. The CDR3 is 16 residues long. The germline gives CDR1 SGHTA, CDR2 FQGNSA. Trimming took 8 bases from V and 4 from J, leaving 20 bases between them.

The V call is TRBV9, the J call TRBJ2-5, with 8 bases identical to TRBD1. The junction had 2 bases not matched to a gene; V was cut back by 4 bases and J by 0 bases. The V gene's germline CDR1 is SGDLS and CDR2 YYNGEE. CDR3 length equals 14 residues. The CDR3 sequence is CASSWTGNQETQYF. Written as DNA, the CDR3 is TGTGCCAGCAGCTGGACAGGGAACCAAGAGACCCAGTACTTC.

This clonotype was observed once. V gene TRBV2 combines with J gene TRBJ1-1; D is ambiguous. CDR1 and CDR2 from the germline V gene are SNHLY and FYNNEI. The V gene lost 5 bases and the J gene lost 11 bases, with 12 bases spanning the gap. This CDR3 has 11 residues. This CDR3 is CASSKLTEAFF. The CDR3 bases are TGTGCCAGCAGTAAGTTGACGGAGGCTTTCTTT.

This clonotype was recorded a few times. The J gene is TRBJ2-1, the V gene TRBV20-1, with 12 bases aligning to TRBD2. This CDR3 has 15 amino acids. Germline CDR1 and CDR2: DFQATT and SNEGSKA (reference sequence). Trimming cost V 3 bases and J 9 bases; bases outside gene matches: 9. The CDR3 sequence: CSASGLAGKTVEQFF. The CDR3 DNA sequence: TGCAGTGCTAGTGGACTAGCGGGAAAAACAGTTGAGCAGTTCTTC.

A few counts support this clonotype. J is TRBJ1-5 and V is TRBV12-3 or TRBV12-4; D is undetermined. The length of the CDR3 is 12 residues. Between the trimmed V and J ends, which lost 3 bases and 7 bases, there was a span of 7 bases. CDR3 residues: CASSLEGQPQHF. In DNA, the CDR3 is TGTGCCAGCAGTTTGGAGGGCCAGCCCCAGCATTTT.

This chain links TRBV19 with TRBJ2-6; no firm D call. The CDR3 runs to 16 residues. CDR1 is LNHDA and CDR2 is SQIVND in the germline V gene (reference sequence). Trimming removed 7 bases from V and 0 bases from J, with 13 bases in between. The CDR3 DNA reads TGTGCCAGTAACCCGGACGGTAGCTCTGGGGCCAACGTCCTGACTTTC. Translated, it gives CASNPDGSSGANVLTF. The whole variable domain, remainder taken from reference TRBV19 and TRBJ2-6, is DGGITQSPKYLFRKEGQNVTLSCEQNLNHDAMYWYRQDPGQGLRLIYYSQIVNDFQKGDIAEGYSVSREKKESFPLTVTSAQKNPTAFYLCASNPDGSSGANVLTFGAGSRLTVL.